This is a list of T cell receptor beta chains from one sample in a study of blood T cell repertoires in COVID-19. Using immunoSEQ multiplex PCR, the repertoire was profiled, and TCRdb retains in-frame clones only, with some absent. The table includes more than 200,000 clones, around 86% detected once. The sample taken for sequencing was PBMCs or T cells enriched from blood (not recorded which). The receptors were sampled from a man aged 25 to 40 in a cohort exposed to, infected with or recovered from COVID-19 (not recorded which). CDR3s include the opening cysteine and the closing phenylalanine or tryptophan. The D gene is left open where the match is weak.

17 | TRBD2 | TRBJ2-3 | TRBV7-2 | CASSLPTSGPSTDTQYF
12 | TRBD2 | TRBJ2-7 | TRBV2 | CASLGLAYEQYF
15 | TRBD1 | TRBJ2-2 | TRBV9 | CASSVVQGDIGELFF
16 | NA | TRBJ1-2 | TRBV27 | CASSLRQFPANYGYTF
15 | NA | TRBJ1-5 | TRBV28 | CASTLRGAGNQPQHF
17 | NA | TRBJ2-4 | TRBV5-1 | CASSLEPGGGSKNIQYF
15 | TRBD2 | TRBJ2-7 | TRBV29-1 | CSVEGLAGGAYEQYF
19 | TRBD2 | TRBJ2-1 | TRBV28 | CASSSAPGGEGSSYNEQFF
14 | NA | TRBJ2-3 | TRBV29-1 | CSVELAASTDTQYF
20 | NA | TRBJ2-1 | TRBV4-3 | CASSREQGIGAGAGSNEQFF
14 | NA | TRBJ2-5 | TRBV5-1 | CASSSRQYQETQYF
14 | NA | TRBJ1-6 | TRBV27 | CASSLSATGSPLHF
16 | TRBD2 | TRBJ2-2 | TRBV29-1 | CSVEVPGRDYTGELFF
14 | TRBD2 | TRBJ2-7 | TRBV28 | CASAGGGQIYEQYF
16 | NA | TRBJ2-1 | TRBV14 | CASSPPRGGPNNEQFF
15 | TRBD1 | TRBJ1-4 | TRBV5-8 | CASSKDRDNNEKLFF
16 | TRBD1 | TRBJ1-2 | TRBV27 | CASSSGLVQGERGYTF
14 | TRBD1 | TRBJ2-5 | TRBV5-6 | CASSSYGQEETQYF
15 | TRBD1 | TRBJ1-1 | TRBV28 | CAISRTGGFPTEAFF
12 | NA | TRBJ1-1 | TRBV28 | CASRAGETEAFF
15 | TRBD2 | TRBJ2-7 | TRBV6-1 | CASSEESGGRDEQYF
15 | TRBD1 | TRBJ2-7 | TRBV5-1 | CASHLQGVQTYEQYF
15 | TRBD1 | TRBJ1-1 | TRBV7-2 | CASSLTSQGRPEAFF
15 | TRBD2 | TRBJ2-1 | TRBV27 | CASRIAGALSNEQFF
13 | TRBD1 | TRBJ2-7 | TRBV27 | CASGLDRGREQYF
17 | TRBD1 | TRBJ1-2 | TRBV9 | CASSAETGTALNYGYTF
13 | NA | TRBJ2-7 | TRBV7-3 | CASSLTEAYEQYF
11 | NA | TRBJ2-7 | TRBV6-5 | CASRQETQQYF
15 | NA | TRBJ2-5 | TRBV29-1 | CSLVGDRDNLETQYF
14 | NA | TRBJ1-3 | TRBV5-1 | CASSLGTGGNTIYF
16 | TRBD2 | TRBJ2-5 | TRBV7-8 | CASSDLAGEGGETQYF
15 | NA | TRBJ2-2 | TRBV7-3 | CASRPGISHTGELFF
14 | TRBD1 | TRBJ1-2 | TRBV5-8 | CASSSDGQGYGYTF
13 | NA | TRBJ2-7 | TRBV27 | CASSSLVTYEQYF
16 | NA | TRBJ2-6 | TRBV24-1 | CATSESRPSGANVLTF
15 | NA | TRBJ1-1 | TRBV19 | CASTQGPGMNTEAFF
17 | TRBD1 | TRBJ1-4 | TRBV6-1 | CASSEEGQLATNEKLFF
14 | NA | TRBJ2-7 | TRBV11-2 | CASNSLPGKNEQYF
13 | NA | TRBJ1-2 | TRBV29-1 | CSVTLTAYYGYTF
17 | TRBD2 | TRBJ2-1 | TRBV7-9 | CASSKTSGRSSYNEQFF
15 | NA | TRBJ1-5 | TRBV6-5 | CASSQAGRSNQPQHF
14 | NA | TRBJ1-1 | TRBV7-9 | CASSSSAGNTEAFF
17 | NA | TRBJ2-2 | TRBV3-1/TRBV3-2 | CASSQDGPGPRTGELFF
15 | TRBD1 | TRBJ2-1 | TRBV6-5 | CASTRTGVGYNEQFF
14 | NA | TRBJ1-3 | TRBV27 | CASSFNPSGNTIYF
14 | TRBD1 | TRBJ1-2 | TRBV7-2 | CASSLGQGMHGYTF
16 | NA | TRBJ2-1 | TRBV6-4 | CASSDSEGKTVPEQFF
14 | NA | TRBJ2-3 | TRBV6-5 | CASSSGLFTDTQYF
17 | NA | TRBJ2-7 | TRBV4-2 | CASSQLTSTEYTYEQYF
14 | NA | TRBJ2-7 | TRBV19 | CASSTVGPTYEQYF
13 | NA | TRBJ2-7 | TRBV28 | CASKASHYYEQYF
12 | NA | TRBJ2-7 | TRBV28 | CASRAGYYEQYF